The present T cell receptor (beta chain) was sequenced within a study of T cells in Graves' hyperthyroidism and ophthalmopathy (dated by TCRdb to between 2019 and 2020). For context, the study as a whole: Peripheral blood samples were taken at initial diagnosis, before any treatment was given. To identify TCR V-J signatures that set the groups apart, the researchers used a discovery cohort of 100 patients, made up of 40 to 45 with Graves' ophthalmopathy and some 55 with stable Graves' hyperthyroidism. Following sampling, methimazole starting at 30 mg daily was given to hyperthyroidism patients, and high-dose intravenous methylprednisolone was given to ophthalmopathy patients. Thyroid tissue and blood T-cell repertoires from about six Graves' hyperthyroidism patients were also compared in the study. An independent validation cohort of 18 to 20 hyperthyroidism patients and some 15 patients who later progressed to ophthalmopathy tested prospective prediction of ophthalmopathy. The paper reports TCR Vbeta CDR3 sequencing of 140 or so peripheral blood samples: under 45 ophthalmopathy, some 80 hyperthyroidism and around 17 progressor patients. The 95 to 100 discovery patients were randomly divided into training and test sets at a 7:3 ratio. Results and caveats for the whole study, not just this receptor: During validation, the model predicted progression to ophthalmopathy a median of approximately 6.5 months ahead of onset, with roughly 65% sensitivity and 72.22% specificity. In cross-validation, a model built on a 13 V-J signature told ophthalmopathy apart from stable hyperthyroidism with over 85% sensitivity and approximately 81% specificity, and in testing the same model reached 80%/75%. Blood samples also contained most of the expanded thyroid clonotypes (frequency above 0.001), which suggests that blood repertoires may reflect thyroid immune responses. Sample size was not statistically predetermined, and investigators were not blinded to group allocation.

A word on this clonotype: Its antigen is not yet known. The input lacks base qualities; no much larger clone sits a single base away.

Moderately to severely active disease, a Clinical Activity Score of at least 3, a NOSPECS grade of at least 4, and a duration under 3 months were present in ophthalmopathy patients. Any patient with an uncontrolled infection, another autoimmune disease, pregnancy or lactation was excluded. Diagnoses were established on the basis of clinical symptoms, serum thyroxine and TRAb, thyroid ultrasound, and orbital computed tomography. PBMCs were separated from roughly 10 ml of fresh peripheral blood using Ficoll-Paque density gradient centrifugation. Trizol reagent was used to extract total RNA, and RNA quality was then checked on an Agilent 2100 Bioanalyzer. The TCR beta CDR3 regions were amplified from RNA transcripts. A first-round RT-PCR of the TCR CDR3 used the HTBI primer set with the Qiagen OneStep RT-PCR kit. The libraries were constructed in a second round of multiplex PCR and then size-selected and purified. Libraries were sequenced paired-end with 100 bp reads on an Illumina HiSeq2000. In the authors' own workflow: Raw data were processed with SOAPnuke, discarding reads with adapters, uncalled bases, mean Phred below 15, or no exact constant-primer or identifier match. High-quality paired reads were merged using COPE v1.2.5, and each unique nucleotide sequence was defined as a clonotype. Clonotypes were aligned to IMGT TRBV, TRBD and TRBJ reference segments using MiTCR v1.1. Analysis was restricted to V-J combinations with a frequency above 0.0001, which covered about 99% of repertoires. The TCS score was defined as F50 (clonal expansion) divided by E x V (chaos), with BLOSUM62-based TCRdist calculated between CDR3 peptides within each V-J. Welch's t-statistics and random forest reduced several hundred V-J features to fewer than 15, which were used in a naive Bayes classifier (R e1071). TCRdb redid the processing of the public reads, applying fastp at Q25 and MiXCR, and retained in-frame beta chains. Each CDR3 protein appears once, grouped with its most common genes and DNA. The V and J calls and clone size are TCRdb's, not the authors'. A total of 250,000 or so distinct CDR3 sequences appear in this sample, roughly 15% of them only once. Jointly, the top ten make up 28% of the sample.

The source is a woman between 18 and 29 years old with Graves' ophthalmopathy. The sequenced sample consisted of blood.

The CDR3 reads CASSRGGGAGETQYF. The DNA sequence is TGTGCCAGCAGTCGGGGCGGGGGGGCGGGAGAGACCCAGTACTTC. The V and J segments used are TRBV2 and TRBJ2-5; 9 junctional bases match TRBD2. Counted from cysteine to phenylalanine, this CDR3 has 15 amino acids. Left in the record is the CDR3 DNA by itself, 45 bases read in frame from the first base. For this chain, trimming is 5 bases at the V end and 4 bases at the J end, and the number of junction bases without a gene match is 8. The germline V gene encodes CDR1 SNHLY and CDR2 FYNNEI.